One sample yielded the 21 T cell receptor beta chains listed below, sequenced in a study of control samples from healthy donors and cancer patients. Sequencing used immunoSEQ multiplex PCR; TCRdb keeps in-frame clones, though not all of them. The repertoire holds some 250,000 clones, with 82% as singletons. The sample comprised PBMCs. These receptors originate from a woman aged 60-70 years with lung cancer.

J is TRBJ2-5 and V is TRBV29-1; D uncertain. With 4 bases removed from V and 5 bases from J, the gap between germline ends came to 11 bases. The CDR3 spans 12 residues. CDR1 is SQVTM, CDR2 ANQGSEA, per germline. CDR3 region: CSVVGHEETQYF. As DNA, the CDR3 is TGCAGCGTTGTAGGGCATGAGGAGACCCAGTACTTC.

The V gene is TRBV6-5, the J gene TRBJ2-7, with TRBD1 matching 7 bases. V shed 7 bases, J shed 6 bases, and the junction held 9 bases outside the gene matches. The CDR3 has 13 amino acids. From germline, CDR1 is MNHEY and CDR2 SVGAGI. The CDR3 sequence: CASTAGGMGEQYF. CDR3 DNA sequence: TGTGCCAGCACGGCAGGGGGAATGGGCGAGCAGTACTTC.

The V gene is TRBV7-9, the J gene TRBJ1-1; D might be TRBD1 (5 bases). Germline V gene sequence: CDR1 SEHNR, CDR2 FQNEAQ (reference sequence). This CDR3 has 14 amino acids. The germline V and J ends were trimmed by 1 base and 3 bases, with 9 bases remaining between them. In DNA form, the CDR3 reads TGTGCCAGCAGCTTAGGGACAACTGACACTGAAGCTTTCTTT. Amino acids: CASSLGTTDTEAFF.

Regarding this clone: This sample includes further DNA sequences coding for the same CDR3. The V and J genes are TRBV6-1 and TRBJ1-5; D is unresolved. Germline-derived CDR1 and CDR2 are MNHNS and SASEGT. With 0 bases removed from V and 6 bases from J, the gap between germline ends came to 6 bases. The CDR3 contains 13 residues. In DNA, the CDR3 is TGTGCCAGCAGTGAAGCGGTCGGTCAGCCCCAGCATTTT. Translating gives CASSEAVGQPQHF.

V usage is TRBV6-2 or TRBV6-3 and J usage is TRBJ2-5; D remains unclear. Trimming took off 4 bases at V and 1 base at J, with 7 bases between the two ends. Germline V gene lookup returns CDR1 MNHEY and CDR2 SVGEGT. This CDR3 region has 13 residues. CDR3 in amino acids: CASSSVTQETQYF. In DNA form, the CDR3 reads TGTGCCAGCAGTTCCGTTACCCAAGAGACCCAGTACTTC.

The V gene is TRBV23-1, the J gene TRBJ2-7, with 7 bases fitting TRBD1. TRBV23-1 is an open reading frame, and its role is uncertain. V trimming: 6 bases; J trimming: 0 bases; junction bases outside the gene matches: 5. CDR3 size: 14 residues. The CDR3 DNA sequence: TGCGCCAGCAGCCCGGGACAGAGCTCCTACGAGCAGTACTTC. The encoded protein is CASSPGQSSYEQYF.

The V gene is TRBV27, the J gene TRBJ1-4; D is possibly TRBD1 (5 bases). CDR3 length: 17 amino acids. Germline V gene lookup returns CDR1 MNHEY and CDR2 SMNVEV (reference sequence). The V end lost 6 bases, the J end lost 6 bases, and 23 bases lay between the germline ends. This chain's CDR3 is CASRAAWGPLGDEKLFF. CDR3 DNA sequence: TGTGCCAGCAGGGCCGCGTGGGGCCCCCTTGGCGATGAAAAACTGTTTTTT.

The CDR3, as DNA: TGTGCCAGCAGACCAACAGGGCAGTCACGCTACGAGCAGTACTTC. Protein sequence: CASRPTGQSRYEQYF. The V gene is TRBV28, the J gene TRBJ2-7, with D possibly matching TRBD1 (6 bases). From germline, CDR1 is MDHEN and CDR2 SYDVKM. Trimming removed 6 bases at V and 3 bases at J, with 18 bases between. This CDR3 comprises 15 residues.

This chain links TRBV2 with TRBJ2-3; TRBD2 might be the D (5 bases). Per the germline V gene, CDR1 is SNHLY and CDR2 is FYNNEI. Between the trimmed V and J ends, which lost 6 bases and 0 bases, there was a span of 16 bases. The CDR3 is made up of 16 amino acids. In nucleotides, the CDR3 is TGTGCCAGCAGCGCTTATTCGACGGGGAGCACAGATACGCAGTATTTT. Translation: CASSAYSTGSTDTQYF.

V and J are TRBV6-5 and TRBJ1-1, with 7 bases identical to TRBD1. V dropped 2 bases and J dropped 1; count of bases not matched to a gene: 4. This CDR3 has 15 residues. Germline V gives CDR1 MNHEY, CDR2 SVGAGI. The chain's CDR3 is CASSYGGQSNTEAFF. The DNA for the CDR3 is TGTGCCAGCAGTTACGGGGGACAGTCGAACACTGAAGCTTTCTTT.

The chain carries TRBV6-5 and TRBJ1-5, with 8 nucleotides matching TRBD1. Germline V gene sequence: CDR1 MNHEY, CDR2 SVGAGI. V shed 7 bases, J shed 4 bases, and the junction held 6 bases outside the gene matches. This CDR3 comprises 14 residues. This CDR3 is CASKDRGTNQPQHF. CDR3 coding DNA: TGTGCCAGCAAAGACAGGGGAACTAATCAGCCCCAGCATTTT.

This clone was seen only a few times. V gene TRBV4-1 combines with J gene TRBJ2-1, with D possibly being TRBD1 (5 bases). There are 15 residues in the CDR3. CDR1 and CDR2 (germline): MGHRA, YSYEKL. Between the trimmed V and J ends, which lost 0 bases and 6 bases, there was a span of 12 bases. The CDR3 DNA is TGCGCCAGCAGCCAAGACGCGGCAGGGCGCAATGAGCAGTTCTTC. It encodes CASSQDAAGRNEQFF.

The J gene is TRBJ2-5, the V gene TRBV5-6; a weak D match, TRBD2 (6 bases). Trimming removed 0 bases from V and 5 bases from J, with 11 bases in between. The V gene's germline CDR1 is SGHDT and CDR2 YYEEEE. The CDR3 extends over 14 amino acids. CDR3 nucleotide sequence: TGTGCCAGCAGCTTGGCCGGGCTAGCGGAGACCCAGTACTTC. It is translated as CASSLAGLAETQYF.

The rearrangement uses TRBV5-4 and TRBJ2-1, with D perhaps matching TRBD2 (6 bases). Deletions cut 2 bases from V and 0 bases from J, with 9 bases between. Germline V gene data show CDR1 as SGHNT and CDR2 as YYREEE (reference sequence). The CDR3 sequence is 15 residues long. The DNA of the CDR3 is TGTGCCAGCAGCTTCGGCGGGGTCTCCTACAATGAGCAGTTCTTC. It yields the protein CASSFGGVSYNEQFF.

This rearrangement joins TRBV4-2 to TRBJ2-3; no clear D gene. Trimming removed 1 base from V and 6 bases from J, with 8 bases in between. Germline assignment: CDR1 LGHNA and CDR2 YNFKEQ. CDR3 size: 13 residues. CDR3 loop: CASSQALRDTQYF. In DNA form, the CDR3 reads TGTGCCAGCAGCCAAGCCCTTAGGGATACGCAGTATTTT.

About this clone: Sequence at one end of the junction differs from germline and may be a read error. The chain joins TRBV27 to TRBJ2-7; the D is unclear. Germline CDR1 MNHEY, CDR2 SMNVEV (reference sequence). The CDR3 extends over 13 amino acids. The CDR3 DNA reads as TGTGCCAGCAGTCTATCCCTGGTTGGCGAGCAGTACTTC. Translated, it gives CASSLSLVGEQYF.

The CDR3 sequence: CSVQVVSEQFF. The CDR3 DNA follows: TGCAGCGTCCAGGTAGTAAGTGAGCAGTTCTTC. The chain is built from TRBV29-1 and TRBJ2-1, with unresolved D. Trimming removed 6 bases at V and 9 bases at J, with 12 bases between. The CDR3 loop spans 11 amino acids. Germline values: CDR1 SQVTM, CDR2 ANQGSEA.

The chain recombines TRBV5-6 with TRBJ1-1; 7 bases map to TRBD1. With V trimmed by 0 bases and J by 4 bases, 3 bases remained unmatched. The CDR3 length is 14 residues. CDR1 and CDR2 (germline): SGHDT, YYEEEE. The CDR3 nucleotides are TGTGCCAGCAGCTTGGGACAGGGAACCACTGAAGCTTTCTTT. This sequence encodes CASSLGQGTTEAFF.

This rearrangement joins TRBV19 to TRBJ1-5, with TRBD1 as a possible D gene (5 bases). Germline CDR1 is LNHDA and CDR2 is SQIVND (reference sequence). This CDR3 spans 13 amino acids. V was cut by 10 bases and J by 4 bases, with 14 bases left in between. CDR3 DNA sequence: TGTGCCACCTCCGGGACGGCTAATCAGCCCCAGCATTTT. Residues: CATSGTANQPQHF.

The rearrangement joins TRBV7-8 to TRBJ1-4; TRBD1 matches at 7 bases. V was clipped by 4 bases and J by 8 bases; unmatched bases: 16. Germline values: CDR1 SGHVS, CDR2 FQNEAQ. CDR3 size: 17 residues. This CDR3 reads CASSSSPLDREGEKLFF. The CDR3 DNA reads TGTGCCAGCAGCTCCTCCCCTCTCGACAGGGAAGGGGAAAAACTGTTTTTT.

This chain links TRBV5-1 with TRBJ2-1, with D possibly called TRBD1 or TRBD2 (5 bases each). Trimming took off 4 bases at V and 12 bases at J, with 17 bases between the two ends. The CDR3 extends over 13 amino acids. Germline assignment: CDR1 SGHRS and CDR2 YFSETQ. CDR3 sequence: CASSVGSGHGQFF. CDR3 sequence (DNA): TGCGCCAGCAGCGTTGGTTCGGGGCACGGGCAGTTCTTC.